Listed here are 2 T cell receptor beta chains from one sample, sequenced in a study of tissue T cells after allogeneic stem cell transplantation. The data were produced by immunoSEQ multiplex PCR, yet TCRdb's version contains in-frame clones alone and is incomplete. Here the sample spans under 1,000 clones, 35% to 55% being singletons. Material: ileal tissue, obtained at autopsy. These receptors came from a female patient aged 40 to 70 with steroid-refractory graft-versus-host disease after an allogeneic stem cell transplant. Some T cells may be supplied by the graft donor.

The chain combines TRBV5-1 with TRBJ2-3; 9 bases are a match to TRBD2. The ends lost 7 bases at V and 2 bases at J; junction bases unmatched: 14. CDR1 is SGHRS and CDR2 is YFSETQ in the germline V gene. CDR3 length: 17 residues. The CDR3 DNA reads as TGCGCCAGCTGCCCTCGCGGGGCGGGAGGGGTCACAGATACGCAGTATTTT. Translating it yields CASCPRGAGGVTDTQYF.

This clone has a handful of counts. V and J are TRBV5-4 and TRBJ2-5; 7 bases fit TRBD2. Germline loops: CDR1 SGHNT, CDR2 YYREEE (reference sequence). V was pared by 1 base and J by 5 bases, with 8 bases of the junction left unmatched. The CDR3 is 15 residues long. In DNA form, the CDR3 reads TGTGCCAGCAGCTTGCCGGGGGGTGCCACGGAGACCCAGTACTTC. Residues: CASSLPGGATETQYF.